Listed here are 14 T cell receptor beta chains from one sample, sequenced in a study of blood T cells in healthy people across ages. A sample-barcoded 5' primer and a J-beta primer mix were used in a second PCR of roughly 6 to 11 cycles. One entry per CDR3 protein results from TCRdb running MiXCR on the 5' RACE reads. The data contain 1 million or so distinct CDR3 sequences, around 27% of them singletons. The data were also submitted as part of a second study, on T cells of mothers and their children.

Sequencing was done on a sample of blood. The receptors stem from a girl aged 2 to 10 in good health.

On this clonotype: One end of the junction fails to match germline, which may point to a read error. The chain uses TRBV7-3 and TRBJ2-2; D is possibly TRBD2 (5 bases). The CDR3 length is 13 residues. Looked up from germline, CDR1 is SGHTA and CDR2 is FQGTGA. Here the CDR3 DNA reads TGTGCCAGCAGCTTTCGAGAAGCCGGGGAGCTGTCTTTT. It yields the protein CASSFREAGELSF.

CDR3 DNA sequence: TGTGCCAGCAGCTTCTTCGGGGACCAAGAGCAGTACTTC. This codes for CASSFFGDQEQYF. The chain is built from TRBV7-2 and TRBJ2-7; D is possibly TRBD1 or TRBD2 (5 bases each). Germline V gene sequence: CDR1 SGHTA, CDR2 FQGNSA. CDR3 size: 13 residues. V was cut by 3 bases and J by 7 bases, with 13 bases left in between.

The chain combines TRBV28 with TRBJ2-5; D perhaps matches TRBD2 (5 bases). TRBJ2-1 matches the DNA end more closely, so the J call is doubtful. The CDR3 is 14 amino acids. CDR1 is MDHEN and CDR2 is SYDVKM in the germline V gene. In DNA, the CDR3 is TGTGCCAGCAGTTTAGTTTCGGGGTACAATGAGCAGTTCTTC. Protein sequence: CASSLVSGYNEQFF.

The gene calls are TRBV11-1 and TRBJ2-1; D not certain. Germline CDR1 SGHAT, CDR2 FQDESV (reference sequence). CDR3 length: 14 amino acids. V was cut by 1 base and J by 8 bases, with 12 bases left in between. The CDR3 bases are TGTGCCAGCAGCTTAGTGGCAGATTTCGATGAGCAGTTCTTC. Its translation: CASSLVADFDEQFF.

The V gene is TRBV20-1, the J gene TRBJ2-1; 12 bases align to TRBD2. V shed 0 bases, J shed 9 bases, and the junction held 12 bases outside the gene matches. This CDR3 spans 17 amino acids. Germline V gene lookup returns CDR1 DFQATT and CDR2 SNEGSKA (reference sequence). DNA of the CDR3: TGCAGTGCTAGAGATCGGGCTAGCGGGAGGGCCAACTTTGAGCAGTTCTTC. Amino acids: CSARDRASGRANFEQFF.

Ten or more counts support this clonotype. This chain uses TRBV11-1 with TRBJ2-7, with D perhaps TRBD1 (6 bases). The germline V and J ends were trimmed by 3 bases and 4 bases, with 10 bases remaining between them. CDR3 length: 13 amino acids. Germline loops: CDR1 SGHAT, CDR2 FQDESV (reference sequence). This CDR3 reads CASSFRGGYEQYF. DNA of the CDR3: TGTGCCAGCAGCTTTAGAGGGGGATACGAGCAGTACTTC.

This clonotype has more than one count but fewer than ten. The chain recombines TRBV21-1 with TRBJ2-5; TRBD2 was called by the table and not checked on the DNA. TRBV21-1 is a pseudogene segment. The CDR3 runs to 15 residues. CDR3 in amino acids: CATSTPGTREETQYF. The CDR3 region has the DNA TGTGCCACCTCAACCCCAGGGACTAGGGAAGAGACCCAGTACTTC.

This clonotype has more than one count but fewer than ten. J is TRBJ2-5 and V is TRBV10-3, with D perhaps matching TRBD2 (6 bases). The J call may be incorrect, as the DNA end agrees better with TRBJ2-7. The CDR3 contains 13 residues. Germline loops: CDR1 ENHRY, CDR2 SYGVKD. This CDR3 is CAITGSLLDEQYF. The CDR3 DNA is TGTGCCATCACCGGGAGTCTGCTAGACGAGCAGTACTTC.

The sample holds a few counts of this clonotype. The chain couples TRBV12-5 to TRBJ2-1; D unclear. This CDR3 is built from 16 residues. Trimming took off 0 bases at V and 5 bases at J, with 14 bases between the two ends. Germline V gene lookup returns CDR1 LGHNT and CDR2 FRNRAP. In nucleotides, the CDR3 is TGTGCTAGTGGTTTGGTGTATACTTCAAGCAACAATGAGCAGTTCTTC. Amino acids: CASGLVYTSSNNEQFF.

The genes are TRBV6-1 and TRBJ1-5; 9 bases map to TRBD1. Looked up from germline, CDR1 is MNHNS and CDR2 is SASEGT. The CDR3 loop spans 16 amino acids. The V gene end was trimmed by 6 bases and the J gene end by 7 bases; junction bases not matched to a gene: 13. The CDR3 region is CASRPLDRGAGQPQHF. CDR3 coding DNA: TGTGCCAGCAGGCCCTTGGACAGGGGAGCTGGCCAGCCCCAGCATTTT.

Comments on this clonotype: This may stem from a read error, because a much larger clone lies one nucleotide away. The V call is TRBV28, the J call TRBJ2-7, with unresolved D. The CDR3 runs 9 residues. Germline assignment: CDR1 MDHEN and CDR2 SYDVKM. With 8 bases removed from V and 5 bases from J, the gap between germline ends came to 4 bases. CDR3 bases: TGTGCCAGCGGCCACGAGCAGTACTTC. Translating gives CASGHEQYF.

V usage is TRBV20-1 and J usage is TRBJ1-1; 7 bases map to TRBD1. The CDR3 runs to 15 residues. V was pared by 1 base and J by 1 base, with 6 bases of the junction left unmatched. The V gene's germline CDR1 is DFQATT and CDR2 SNEGSKA (reference sequence). The DNA of the CDR3 is TGCAGTGCTAGAGTCACCGGGACAGCGAACACTGAAGCTTTCTTT. The encoded protein is CSARVTGTANTEAFF.

The V call is TRBV5-1, the J call TRBJ2-1, with no clear D. The V end was cut by 4 bases, the J end by 3 bases, with 14 bases between. This CDR3 contains 15 residues. Germline V gene lookup returns CDR1 SGHRS and CDR2 YFSETQ. The CDR3 DNA is TGCGCCAGCAGCCTCCAAGCGAGCTTCTACAATGAGCAGTTCTTC. This codes for CASSLQASFYNEQFF.

The chain's CDR3 is CASSQSGVGDQPQHF. In DNA, the CDR3 is TGTGCCAGCAGTCAAAGCGGGGTGGGCGATCAGCCCCAGCATTTT. The V and J genes are TRBV6-6 and TRBJ1-5; D unclear. This CDR3 has 15 amino acids. Germline V gives CDR1 MNHNY, CDR2 SVGAGI (reference sequence). Trimming left V 5 bases short and J 5 bases short, with 16 bases between.